The entry that follows covers one T cell receptor beta chain sequence. Its antigen remains unknown. The read stops 3 residues short of the end of the CDR3; the missing end is completed from the germline J gene. The CDR3 consists of 13 residues. V lost 5 bases, J lost 5 bases, and 10 bases lay in between. Average input was around 1,200 ng genomic DNA for immunoSEQ TCR beta CDR3 amplification. Profiling relied on immunoSEQ multiplex PCR, and the TCRdb table lists in-frame clones only, not all of them. The data include just over 20,000 clones; the top ten clones carry approximately 5.6%. This sample is drawn from a study of T cells in women clearing cervical HPV infection. Study summary: Case blood drawn at lesion detection; control blood after infection cleared. HLA type could not be excluded as a confounder. Regarding the study as a whole: Cases and controls were distinguished at AUC around 0.8 by richness and V genes.

V gene TRBV12-3 or TRBV12-4 combines with J gene TRBJ2-1; a possible D gene is TRBD1 (6 bases). The TCR originated in a woman aged 18 to 75 with a cervical HPV16 infection that either progressed to CIN3+ or cleared (not recorded which). The source material was blood buffy coat. CDR3 amino acids: CASSQGDNNEQFF. Incomplete CDR3 DNA: TGTGCCAGCAGTCAAGGGGACAACAATGAG.